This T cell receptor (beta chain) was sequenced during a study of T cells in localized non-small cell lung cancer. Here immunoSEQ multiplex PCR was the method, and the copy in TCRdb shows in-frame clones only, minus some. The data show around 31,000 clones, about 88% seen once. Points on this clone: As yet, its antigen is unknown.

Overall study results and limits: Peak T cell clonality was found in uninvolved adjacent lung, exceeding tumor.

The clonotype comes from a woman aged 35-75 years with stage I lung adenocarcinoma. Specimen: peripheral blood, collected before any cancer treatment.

The CDR3 loop is CASSVTWMGFYEQYF. Written as DNA, the CDR3 is TGTGCCAGCAGTGTCACGTGGATGGGGTTCTACGAGCAGTACTTC. J is TRBJ2-7 and V is TRBV28; D gene unclear. The germline V and J ends were trimmed by 5 bases and 3 bases, with 17 bases remaining between them. CDR1 MDHEN and CDR2 SYDVKM come from the germline V gene. CDR3 size: 15 residues.